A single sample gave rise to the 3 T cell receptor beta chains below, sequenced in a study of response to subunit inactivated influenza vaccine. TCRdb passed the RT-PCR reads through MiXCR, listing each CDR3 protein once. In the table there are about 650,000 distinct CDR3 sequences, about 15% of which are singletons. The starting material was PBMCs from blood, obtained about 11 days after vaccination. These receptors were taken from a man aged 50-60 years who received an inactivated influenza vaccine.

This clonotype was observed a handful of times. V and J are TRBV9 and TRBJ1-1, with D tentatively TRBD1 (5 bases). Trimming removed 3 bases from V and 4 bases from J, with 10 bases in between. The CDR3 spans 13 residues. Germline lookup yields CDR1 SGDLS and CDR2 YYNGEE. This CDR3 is CASSAGRGTEAFF. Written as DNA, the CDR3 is TGTGCCAGCAGCGCGGGGAGGGGCACTGAAGCTTTCTTT. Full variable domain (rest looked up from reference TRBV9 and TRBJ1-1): DSGVTQTPKHLITATGQRVTLRCSPRSGDLSVYWYQQSLDQGLQFLIQYYNGEERAKGNILERFSAQQFPDLHSELNLSSLELGDSALYFCASSAGRGTEAFFGQGTRLTVV.

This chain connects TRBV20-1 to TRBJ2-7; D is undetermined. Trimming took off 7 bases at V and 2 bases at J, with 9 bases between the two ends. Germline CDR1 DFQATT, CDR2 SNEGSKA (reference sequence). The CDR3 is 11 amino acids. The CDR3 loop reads CSVPRAYEQYF. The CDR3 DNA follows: TGCAGTGTCCCCCGGGCCTACGAGCAGTACTTC.

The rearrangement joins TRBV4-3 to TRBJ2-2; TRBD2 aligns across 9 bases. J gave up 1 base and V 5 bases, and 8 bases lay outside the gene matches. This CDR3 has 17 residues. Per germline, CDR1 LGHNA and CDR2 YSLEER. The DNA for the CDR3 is TGCGCCAGCAGCTTTGAGCAACTAGCGGGGAACACCGGGGAGCTGTTTTTT. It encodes CASSFEQLAGNTGELFF.